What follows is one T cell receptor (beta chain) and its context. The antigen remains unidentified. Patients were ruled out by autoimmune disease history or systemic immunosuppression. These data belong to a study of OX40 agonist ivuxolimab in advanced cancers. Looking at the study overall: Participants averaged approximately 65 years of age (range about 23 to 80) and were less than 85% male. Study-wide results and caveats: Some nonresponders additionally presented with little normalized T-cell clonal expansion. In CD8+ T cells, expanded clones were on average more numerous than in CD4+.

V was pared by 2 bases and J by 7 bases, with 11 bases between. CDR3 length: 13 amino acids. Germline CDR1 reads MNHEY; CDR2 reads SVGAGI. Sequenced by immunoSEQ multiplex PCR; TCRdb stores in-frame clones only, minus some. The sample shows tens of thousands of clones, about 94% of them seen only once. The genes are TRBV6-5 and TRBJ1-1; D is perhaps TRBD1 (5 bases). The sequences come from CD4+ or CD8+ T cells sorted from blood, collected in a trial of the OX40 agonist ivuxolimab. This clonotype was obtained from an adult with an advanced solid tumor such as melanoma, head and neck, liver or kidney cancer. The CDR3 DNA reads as TGTGCCAGCAGTTACATGGGACGTCTTGAAGCTTTCTTT. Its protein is CASSYMGRLEAFF.